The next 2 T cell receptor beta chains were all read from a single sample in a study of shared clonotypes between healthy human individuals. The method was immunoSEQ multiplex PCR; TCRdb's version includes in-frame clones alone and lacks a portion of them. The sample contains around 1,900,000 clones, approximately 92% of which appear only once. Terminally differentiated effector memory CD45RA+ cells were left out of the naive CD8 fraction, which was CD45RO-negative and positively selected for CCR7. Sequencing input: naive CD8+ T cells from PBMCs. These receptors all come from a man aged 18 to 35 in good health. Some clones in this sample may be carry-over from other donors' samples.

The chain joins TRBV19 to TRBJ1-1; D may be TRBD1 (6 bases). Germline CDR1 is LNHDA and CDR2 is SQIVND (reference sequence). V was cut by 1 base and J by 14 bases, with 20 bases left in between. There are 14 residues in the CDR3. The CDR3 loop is CASSIVAGTQGYFF. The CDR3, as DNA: TGTGCCAGTAGTATAGTCGCCGGTACTCAGGGGTACTTCTTT. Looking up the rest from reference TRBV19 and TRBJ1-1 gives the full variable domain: DGGITQSPKYLFRKEGQNVTLSCEQNLNHDAMYWYRQDPGQGLRLIYYSQIVNDFQKGDIAEGYSVSREKKESFPLTVTSAQKNPTAFYLCASSIVAGTQGYFFGQGTRLTVV.

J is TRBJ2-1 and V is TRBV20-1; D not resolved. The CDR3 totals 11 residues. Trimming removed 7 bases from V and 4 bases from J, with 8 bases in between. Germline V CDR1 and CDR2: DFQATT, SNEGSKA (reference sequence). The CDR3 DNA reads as TGCAGTGAGTCAGAGTACAATGAGCAGTTCTTC. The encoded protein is CSESEYNEQFF.